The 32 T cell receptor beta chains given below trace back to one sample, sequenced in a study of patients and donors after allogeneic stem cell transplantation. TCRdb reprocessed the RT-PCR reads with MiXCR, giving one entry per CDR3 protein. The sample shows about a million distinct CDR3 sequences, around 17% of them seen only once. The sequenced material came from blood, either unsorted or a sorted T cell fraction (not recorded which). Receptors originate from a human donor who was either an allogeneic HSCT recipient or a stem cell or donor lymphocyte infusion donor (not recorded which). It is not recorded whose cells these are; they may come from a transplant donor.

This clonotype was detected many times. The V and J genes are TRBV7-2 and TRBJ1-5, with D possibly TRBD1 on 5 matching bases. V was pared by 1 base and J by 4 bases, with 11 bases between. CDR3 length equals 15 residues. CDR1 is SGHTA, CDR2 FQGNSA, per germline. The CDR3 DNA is TGTGCCAGCAGCTTAGTTCGGGGGGGAAATCAGCCCCAGCATTTT. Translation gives CASSLVRGGNQPQHF.

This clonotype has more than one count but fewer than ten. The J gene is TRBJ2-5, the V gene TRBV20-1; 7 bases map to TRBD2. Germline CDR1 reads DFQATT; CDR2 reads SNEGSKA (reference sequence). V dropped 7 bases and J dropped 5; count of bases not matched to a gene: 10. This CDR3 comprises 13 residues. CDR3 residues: CSEAAGTGETQYF. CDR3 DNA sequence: TGCAGTGAGGCAGCGGGGACCGGGGAGACCCAGTACTTC.

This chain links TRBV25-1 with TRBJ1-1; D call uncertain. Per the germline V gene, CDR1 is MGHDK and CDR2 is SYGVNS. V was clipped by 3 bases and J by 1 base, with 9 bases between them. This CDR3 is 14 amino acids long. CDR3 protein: CASSEGRANTEAFF. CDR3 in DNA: TGTGCCAGCAGTGAGGGTAGGGCGAACACTGAAGCTTTCTTT.

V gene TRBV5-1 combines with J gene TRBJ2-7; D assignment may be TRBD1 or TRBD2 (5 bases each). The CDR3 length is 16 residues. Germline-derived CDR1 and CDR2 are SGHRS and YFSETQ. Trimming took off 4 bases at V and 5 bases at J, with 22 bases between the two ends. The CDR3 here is CASSPRGRTRVDEQYF. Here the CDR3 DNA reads TGCGCCAGCAGCCCAAGGGGACGGACGAGAGTCGACGAGCAGTACTTC.

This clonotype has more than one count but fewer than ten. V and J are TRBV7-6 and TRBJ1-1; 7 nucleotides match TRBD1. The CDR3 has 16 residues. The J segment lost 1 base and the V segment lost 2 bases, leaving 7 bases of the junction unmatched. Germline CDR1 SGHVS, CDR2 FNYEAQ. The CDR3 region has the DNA TGTGCCAGCAGCTTATCACCAGGGGGGGCGAACACTGAAGCTTTCTTT. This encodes CASSLSPGGANTEAFF.

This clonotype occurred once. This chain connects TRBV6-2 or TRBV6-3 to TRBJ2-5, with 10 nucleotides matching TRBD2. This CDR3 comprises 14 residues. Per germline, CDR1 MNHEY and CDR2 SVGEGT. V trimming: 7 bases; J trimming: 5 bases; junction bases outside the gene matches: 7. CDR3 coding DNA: TGTGCCAGCAAGAAGACTAGCGGGTTTGAGACCCAGTACTTC. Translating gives CASKKTSGFETQYF.

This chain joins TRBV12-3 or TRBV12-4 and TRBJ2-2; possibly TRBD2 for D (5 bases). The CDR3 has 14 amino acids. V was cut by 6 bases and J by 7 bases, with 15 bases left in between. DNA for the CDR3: TGTGCCAGCAGCCGGGCGAGGGAAGACGGGGAGCTGTTTTTT. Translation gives CASSRAREDGELFF.

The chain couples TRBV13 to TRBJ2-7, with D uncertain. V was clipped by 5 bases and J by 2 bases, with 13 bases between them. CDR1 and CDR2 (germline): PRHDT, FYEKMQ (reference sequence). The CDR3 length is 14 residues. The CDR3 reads CASSRPARAYEQYF. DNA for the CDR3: TGTGCCAGCAGCCGACCGGCTAGGGCCTACGAGCAGTACTTC. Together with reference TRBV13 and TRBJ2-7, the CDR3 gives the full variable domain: AAGVIQSPRHLIKEKRETATLKCYPIPRHDTVYWYQQGPGQDPQFLISFYEKMQSDKGSIPDRFSAQQFSDYHSELNMSSLELGDSALYFCASSRPARAYEQYFGPGTRLTVT.

DNA of the CDR3: TGTGCCAGCAGCTTACGAGGGATTAGCTCCTACGAGCAGTACTTC. Translating it yields CASSLRGISSYEQYF. The J gene is TRBJ2-7, the V gene TRBV7-3; D perhaps matches TRBD2 (5 bases). This CDR3 has 15 residues. Between the trimmed V and J ends, which lost 2 bases and 0 bases, there was a span of 11 bases. The germline V gene encodes CDR1 SGHTA and CDR2 FQGTGA.

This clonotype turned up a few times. In nucleotides, the CDR3 is TGTGCCAGCAGTTGGACAGGACTCTACGAGCAGTACTTC. Translated: CASSWTGLYEQYF. This sequence joins TRBV6-2 or TRBV6-3 and TRBJ2-7; TRBD1 matches at 7 bases. CDR1 is MNHEY and CDR2 is SVGEGT in the germline V gene. The CDR3 extends over 13 amino acids. V shed 4 bases and J 3 bases; nucleotides not matched to a gene: 3.

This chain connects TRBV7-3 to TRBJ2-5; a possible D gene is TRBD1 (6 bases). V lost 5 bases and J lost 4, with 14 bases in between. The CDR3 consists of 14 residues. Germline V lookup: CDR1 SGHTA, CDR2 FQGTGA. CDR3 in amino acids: CASSPQGLRETQYF. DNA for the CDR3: TGTGCCAGCAGCCCCCAGGGGTTAAGAGAGACCCAGTACTTC. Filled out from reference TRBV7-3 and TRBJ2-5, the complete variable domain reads GAGVSQTPSNKVTEKGKYVELRCDPISGHTALYWYRQSLGQGPEFLIYFQGTGAADDSGLPNDRFFAVRPEGSVSTLKIQRTERGDSAVYLCASSPQGLRETQYFGPGTRLLVL.

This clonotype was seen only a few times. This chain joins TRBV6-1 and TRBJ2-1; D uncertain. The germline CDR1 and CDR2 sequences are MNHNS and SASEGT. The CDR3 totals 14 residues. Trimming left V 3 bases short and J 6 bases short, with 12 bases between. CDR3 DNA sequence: TGTGCCAGCAGTGATGGTTCGGCCCTCAATGAGCAGTTCTTC. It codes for CASSDGSALNEQFF.

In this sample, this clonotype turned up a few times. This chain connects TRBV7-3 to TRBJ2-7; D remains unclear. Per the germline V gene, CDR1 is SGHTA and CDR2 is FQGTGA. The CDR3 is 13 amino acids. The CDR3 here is CYPKRDINYEQYF. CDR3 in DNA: TGTTATCCAAAAAGGGATATAAACTACGAGCAGTACTTC.

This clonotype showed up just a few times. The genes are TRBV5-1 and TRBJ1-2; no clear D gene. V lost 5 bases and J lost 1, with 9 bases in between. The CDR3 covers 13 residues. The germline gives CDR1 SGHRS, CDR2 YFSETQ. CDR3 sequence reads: CASSYKDNYGYTF. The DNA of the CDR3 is TGCGCCAGCAGTTACAAGGATAACTATGGCTACACCTTC.

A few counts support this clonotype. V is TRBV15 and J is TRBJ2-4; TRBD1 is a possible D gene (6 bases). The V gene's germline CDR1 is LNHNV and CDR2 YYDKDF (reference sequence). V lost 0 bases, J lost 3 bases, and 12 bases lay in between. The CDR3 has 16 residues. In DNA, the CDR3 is TGTGCCACCAGCAGAGACTACAGGGTAGGCAAAAACATTCAGTACTTC. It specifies CATSRDYRVGKNIQYF.

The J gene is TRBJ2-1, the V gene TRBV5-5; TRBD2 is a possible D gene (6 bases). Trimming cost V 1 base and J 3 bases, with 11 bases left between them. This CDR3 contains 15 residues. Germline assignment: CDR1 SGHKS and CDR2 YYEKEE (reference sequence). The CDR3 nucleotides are TGTGCCAGCAGCTTGTTAGCGGATAGCTACAATGAGCAGTTCTTC. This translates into CASSLLADSYNEQFF.

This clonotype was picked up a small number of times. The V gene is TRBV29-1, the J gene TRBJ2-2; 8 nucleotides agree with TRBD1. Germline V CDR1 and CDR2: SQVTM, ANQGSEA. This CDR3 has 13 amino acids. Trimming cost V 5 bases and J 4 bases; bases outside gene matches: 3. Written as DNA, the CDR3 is TGCAGCGTTTTAGGACAGGGCACCGGGGAGCTGTTTTTT. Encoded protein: CSVLGQGTGELFF.

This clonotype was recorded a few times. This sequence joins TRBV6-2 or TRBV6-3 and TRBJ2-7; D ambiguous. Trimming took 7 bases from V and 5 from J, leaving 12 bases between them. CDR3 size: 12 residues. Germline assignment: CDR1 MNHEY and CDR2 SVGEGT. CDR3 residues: CASTRSIHEQYF. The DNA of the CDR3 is TGTGCCAGCACTCGGAGCATCCACGAGCAGTACTTC.

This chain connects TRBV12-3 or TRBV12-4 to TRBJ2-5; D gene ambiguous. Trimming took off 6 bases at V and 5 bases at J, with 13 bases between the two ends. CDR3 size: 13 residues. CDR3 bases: TGTGCCAGCAGGCCGCGTCTCGAGGAGACCCAGTACTTC. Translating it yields CASRPRLEETQYF.

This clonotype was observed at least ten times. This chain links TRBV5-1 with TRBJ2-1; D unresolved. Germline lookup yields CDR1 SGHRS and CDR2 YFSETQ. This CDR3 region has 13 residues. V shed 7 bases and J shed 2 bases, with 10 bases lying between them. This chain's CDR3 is CASGQEAYNEQFF. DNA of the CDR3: TGCGCCAGCGGGCAAGAAGCCTACAATGAGCAGTTCTTC.

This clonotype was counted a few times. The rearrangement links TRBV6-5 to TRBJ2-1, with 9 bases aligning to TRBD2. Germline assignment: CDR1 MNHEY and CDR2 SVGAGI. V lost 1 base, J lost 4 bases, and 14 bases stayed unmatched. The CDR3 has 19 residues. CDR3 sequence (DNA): TGTGCCAGCAGTTACTTGATTAGAGCGGGAGGCCAATTTTACAATGAGCAGTTCTTC. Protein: CASSYLIRAGGQFYNEQFF.

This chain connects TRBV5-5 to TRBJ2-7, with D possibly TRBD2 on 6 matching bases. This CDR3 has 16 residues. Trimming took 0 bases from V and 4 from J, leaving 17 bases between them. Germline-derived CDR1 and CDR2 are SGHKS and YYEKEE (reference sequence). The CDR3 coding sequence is TGTGCCAGCAGCTTGGTTGGGAGGTCTCGGATTTACGAGCAGTACTTC. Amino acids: CASSLVGRSRIYEQYF.

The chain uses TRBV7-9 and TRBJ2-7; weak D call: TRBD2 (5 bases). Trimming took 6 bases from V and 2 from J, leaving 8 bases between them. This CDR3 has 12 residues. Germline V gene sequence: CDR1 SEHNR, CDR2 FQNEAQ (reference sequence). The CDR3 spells CASRPGTYEQYF. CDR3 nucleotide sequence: TGTGCCAGCAGGCCCGGGACCTACGAGCAGTACTTC.

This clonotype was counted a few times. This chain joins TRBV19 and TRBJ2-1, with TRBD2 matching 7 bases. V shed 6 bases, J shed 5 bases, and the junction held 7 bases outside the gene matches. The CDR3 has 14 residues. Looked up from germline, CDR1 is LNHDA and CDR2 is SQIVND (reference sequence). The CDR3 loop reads CASRPIGTNNEQFF. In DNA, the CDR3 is TGTGCCAGTAGACCCATTGGGACTAACAATGAGCAGTTCTTC.

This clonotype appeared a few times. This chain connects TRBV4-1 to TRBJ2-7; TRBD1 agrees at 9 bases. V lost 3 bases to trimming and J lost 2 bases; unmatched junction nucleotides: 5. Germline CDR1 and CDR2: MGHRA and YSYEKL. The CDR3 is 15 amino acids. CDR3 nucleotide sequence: TGCGCCAGCAGCCATGGACAGGGGTCCCCCTACGAGCAGTACTTC. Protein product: CASSHGQGSPYEQYF.

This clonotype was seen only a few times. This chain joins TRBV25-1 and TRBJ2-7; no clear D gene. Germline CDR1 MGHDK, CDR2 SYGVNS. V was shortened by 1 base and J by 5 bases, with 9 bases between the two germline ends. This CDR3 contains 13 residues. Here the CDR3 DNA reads TGTGCCAGCAGTGAATGGAATAGCCACGAGCAGTACTTC. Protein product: CASSEWNSHEQYF.

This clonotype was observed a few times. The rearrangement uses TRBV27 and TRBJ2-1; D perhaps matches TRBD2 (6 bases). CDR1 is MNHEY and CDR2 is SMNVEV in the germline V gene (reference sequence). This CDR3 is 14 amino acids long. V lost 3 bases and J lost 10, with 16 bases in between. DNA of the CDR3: TGTGCCAGCAGTTTTGGGACTCCCCGAGGGGAGCAGTTCTTC. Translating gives CASSFGTPRGEQFF.

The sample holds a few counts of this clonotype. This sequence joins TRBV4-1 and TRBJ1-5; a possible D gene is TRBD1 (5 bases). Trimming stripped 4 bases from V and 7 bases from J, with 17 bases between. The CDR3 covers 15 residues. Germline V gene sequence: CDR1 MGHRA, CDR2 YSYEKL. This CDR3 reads CASSPGQGGGQPQHF. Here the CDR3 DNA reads TGCGCCAGCAGCCCAGGGCAGGGCGGAGGACAGCCCCAGCATTTT.

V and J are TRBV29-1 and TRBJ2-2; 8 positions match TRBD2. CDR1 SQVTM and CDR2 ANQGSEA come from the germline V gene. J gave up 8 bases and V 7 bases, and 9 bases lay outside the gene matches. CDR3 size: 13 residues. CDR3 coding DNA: TGCAGCGCCGAGGTGGTAGCGGGAGGGGAGCTGTTTTTT. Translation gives CSAEVVAGGELFF.

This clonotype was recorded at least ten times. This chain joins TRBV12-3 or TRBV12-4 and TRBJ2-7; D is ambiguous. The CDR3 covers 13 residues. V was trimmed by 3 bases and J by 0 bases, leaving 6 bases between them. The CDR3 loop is CASSLTNSYEQYF. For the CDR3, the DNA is TGTGCCAGCAGTTTGACGAACTCCTACGAGCAGTACTTC.

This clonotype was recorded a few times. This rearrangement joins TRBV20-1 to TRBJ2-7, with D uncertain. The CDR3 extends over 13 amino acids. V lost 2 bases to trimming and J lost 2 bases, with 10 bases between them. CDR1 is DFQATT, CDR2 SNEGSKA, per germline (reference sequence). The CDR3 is CSARSALAYEQYF. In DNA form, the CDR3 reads TGCAGTGCTAGATCTGCTCTTGCCTACGAGCAGTACTTC.

CDR3 residues: CASSDARTQYF. The CDR3 nucleotides are TGTGCCAGCAGCGATGCACGTACGCAGTATTTT. The J gene is TRBJ2-3, the V gene TRBV12-3 or TRBV12-4; D is unresolved. CDR3 size: 11 residues. Trimming cost V 6 bases and J 8 bases, with 9 bases left between them.